One and the same sample provided the 30 T cell receptor beta chains below, sequenced in a study of T cells in Graves' hyperthyroidism and ophthalmopathy. The source material, RNA transcripts, was used to amplify TCR beta CDR3 regions. TCR CDR3 regions were first amplified by RT-PCR with HTBI primers. TCRdb processed the multiplex PCR reads anew with MiXCR; each CDR3 protein has one entry. Here the sample spans about 460,000 distinct CDR3 sequences, approximately 23% being singletons. Sequenced material: blood. The receptor source for this set is a woman between 65 and 79 years old with Graves' ophthalmopathy.

Many counts were recorded for this clonotype. The V gene is TRBV10-3, the J gene TRBJ2-1; D is perhaps TRBD2 (5 bases). Trimming removed 5 bases from V and 3 bases from J, with 11 bases in between. This CDR3 is built from 14 residues. Germline assignment: CDR1 ENHRY and CDR2 SYGVKD. Here the CDR3 DNA reads TGTGCCATCAGTTATAGCGACATCTACAATGAGCAGTTCTTC. Its translation: CAISYSDIYNEQFF.

This chain uses TRBV7-8 with TRBJ2-2; D uncertain. The CDR3 is 16 amino acids. V dropped 0 bases and J dropped 0 bases, with 8 bases sitting between them. Germline loops: CDR1 SGHVS, CDR2 FQNEAQ. CDR3 amino acids: CASSLAKHSNTGELFF. CDR3 nucleotides: TGTGCCAGCAGCTTAGCTAAGCATTCGAACACCGGGGAGCTGTTTTTT. The whole variable domain, remainder taken from reference TRBV7-8 and TRBJ2-2, is GAGVSQSPRYKVAKRGQDVALRCDPISGHVSLFWYQQALGQGPEFLTYFQNEAQLDKSGLPSDRFFAERPEGSVSTLKIQRTQQEDSAVYLCASSLAKHSNTGELFFGEGSRLTVL.

This clonotype showed up many times. The chain recombines TRBV28 with TRBJ2-7; no clear D. Germline lookup yields CDR1 MDHEN and CDR2 SYDVKM. The CDR3 runs 13 residues. The V and J ends lost 6 bases and 2 bases respectively, with 11 bases between them. DNA for the CDR3: TGTGCCAGCAGCCCGCCAGCGACCTACGAGCAGTACTTC. Residues: CASSPPATYEQYF.

The J gene is TRBJ2-5, the V gene TRBV27; a weak D match, TRBD2 (6 bases). V was pared by 7 bases and J by 4 bases, with 13 bases between. Germline V gene data show CDR1 as MNHEY and CDR2 as SMNVEV (reference sequence). This CDR3 spans 13 amino acids. This CDR3 reads CASMTLGGETQYF. Written as DNA, the CDR3 is TGTGCCAGCATGACCCTGGGAGGAGAGACCCAGTACTTC.

This clonotype was observed a few times. The V and J genes are TRBV25-1 and TRBJ1-1, with D unresolved. The V end was cut by 3 bases, the J end by 4 bases, with 21 bases between. The CDR3 length is 17 residues. Germline CDR1 and CDR2: MGHDK and SYGVNS. The CDR3 DNA reads TGTGCCAGCAGTGATCCCTCTCGCGGGGAATCGGGCACTGAAGCTTTCTTT. Its protein product is CASSDPSRGESGTEAFF.

The rearrangement links TRBV10-3 to TRBJ1-2; the D is unclear. The length of the CDR3 is 13 residues. Germline CDR1 and CDR2: ENHRY and SYGVKD. V dropped 2 bases and J dropped 3 bases, with 7 bases sitting between them. For the CDR3, the DNA is TGTGCCATCAGTGAGCGAACAGACTATGGCTACACCTTC. Its translation: CAISERTDYGYTF.

The chain carries TRBV9 and TRBJ2-7, with no clear D. Germline CDR1 reads SGDLS; CDR2 reads YYNGEE. The CDR3 spans 13 residues. V lost 4 bases and J lost 3, with 11 bases in between. The CDR3 sequence: CASSPSAGYEQYF. CDR3 bases: TGTGCCAGCAGCCCCTCGGCAGGCTACGAGCAGTACTTC.

This clonotype was observed many times. V gene TRBV2 combines with J gene TRBJ2-1; 9 bases match TRBD2. This CDR3 is 15 amino acids long. With 5 bases clipped from V and 4 bases from J, the junction kept 6 bases outside the gene matches. Germline V gives CDR1 SNHLY, CDR2 FYNNEI. CDR3 nucleotides: TGTGCCAGCAGTCCCGGGACTAGCCGGTACAATGAGCAGTTCTTC. Its translation is CASSPGTSRYNEQFF.

There are many counts of this clonotype. V usage is TRBV20-1 and J usage is TRBJ1-1; 9 nucleotides match TRBD1. CDR3 length: 13 residues. V shed 6 bases, J shed 4 bases, and the junction held 6 bases outside the gene matches. Germline V CDR1 and CDR2: DFQATT, SNEGSKA (reference sequence). The CDR3 region has the DNA TGCAGTGCCGGGACAGGGATGGGCACTGAAGCTTTCTTT. It codes for CSAGTGMGTEAFF.

In this sample, this clonotype turned up many times. The rearrangement links TRBV2 to TRBJ1-2; possible D gene TRBD1, 5 bases. Trimming removed 4 bases from V and 2 bases from J, with 17 bases in between. Germline V gene lookup returns CDR1 SNHLY and CDR2 FYNNEI. The CDR3 loop spans 16 amino acids. The CDR3 region has the DNA TGTGCCAGCAGTGGTACCGGGACCGCGGCCAACTATGGCTACACCTTC. The encoded protein is CASSGTGTAANYGYTF.

Comment on this clonotype: The conserved phenylalanine or tryptophan normally closing the CDR3 is absent here, so this likely arose from a read error. This chain joins TRBV5-5 and TRBJ2-1, with 9 bases lining up with TRBD1. Per germline, CDR1 SGHKS and CDR2 YYEKEE (reference sequence). This CDR3 has 14 residues. Losses at the gene ends were 4 bases for V and 8 bases for J; bases not matched to a gene: 7. The CDR3, as DNA: TGTGCCAGCAGCGGAGGGACAGGGCGGGATGAGCAGTTCCTC. Translation: CASSGGTGRDEQFL.

In the case of this clonotype: A read error may account for a junction end that differs from germline. The chain employs TRBV7-2 and TRBJ2-3, with a tentative D call TRBD1 (6 bases). CDR3 size: 16 residues. Germline V lookup: CDR1 SGHTA, CDR2 FQGNSA. The CDR3 bases are TGCGCCAGCAGCCAGGGCGAGACAGGTGCCACAGATACGCAGTATTTT. Protein sequence: CASSQGETGATDTQYF.

This chain joins TRBV24-1 and TRBJ2-7, with 8 positions matching TRBD1. The CDR3 runs to 13 residues. The trim removed 5 bases at V and 3 bases at J, leaving 2 bases unmatched. Germline V CDR1 and CDR2: KGHDR, SFDVKD. In DNA form, the CDR3 reads TGTGCCACCAGTGCGGGACAGGACTACGAGCAGTACTTC. Protein product: CATSAGQDYEQYF.

This clonotype appeared many times. V is TRBV6-5 and J is TRBJ1-6, with a possible D match to TRBD1 (5 bases). CDR1 MNHEY and CDR2 SVGAGI come from the germline V gene. V was shortened by 0 bases and J by 10 bases, with 16 bases between the two germline ends. This CDR3 has 16 residues. The CDR3 here is CASSYSGLRGGSPLHF. The CDR3 DNA sequence: TGTGCCAGCAGTTACTCGGGATTGAGGGGAGGGTCACCCCTCCACTTT.

The V and J genes are TRBV4-1 and TRBJ1-6; D gene unclear. The germline CDR1 and CDR2 sequences are MGHRA and YSYEKL. With 0 bases removed from V and 0 bases from J, the gap between germline ends came to 15 bases. The CDR3 spans 19 residues. The CDR3 region is CASSQDVARHSSYNSPLHF. The CDR3 nucleotides read TGCGCCAGCAGCCAAGATGTGGCTCGTCACAGCTCCTATAATTCACCCCTCCACTTT.

This clonotype has at least ten counts. This chain links TRBV30 with TRBJ1-2, with D perhaps TRBD1 (6 bases). CDR3 size: 12 residues. V lost 5 bases and J 6 bases, leaving 13 bases between the germline ends. CDR1 is GTSNPN and CDR2 is SVGIG in the germline V gene (reference sequence). The DNA of the CDR3 is TGTGCCTGGGGGGGCATGGTACATGGCTACACCTTC. Its translation: CAWGGMVHGYTF.

This clonotype came up many times. The genes are TRBV30 and TRBJ1-4; D call uncertain. Trimming pared 1 base from V and 7 bases from J, leaving 22 bases between. The CDR3 loop spans 17 amino acids. Germline V gene data show CDR1 as GTSNPN and CDR2 as SVGIG (reference sequence). The CDR3 here is CAWSAARSNRWFEKLFF. In DNA form, the CDR3 reads TGTGCCTGGAGTGCCGCCCGATCCAATCGGTGGTTTGAAAAACTGTTTTTT. The full variable domain, with the rest looked up from reference TRBV30 and TRBJ1-4, is SQTIHQWPATLVQPVGSPLSLECTVEGTSNPNLYWYRQAAGRGLQLLFYSVGIGQISSEVPQNLSASRPQDRQFILSSKKLLLSDSGFYLCAWSAARSNRWFEKLFFGSGTQLSVL.

The table lists this clonotype with many counts. The V call is TRBV27, the J call TRBJ2-3; TRBD2 matches 8 bases. Trimming took 5 bases from V and 1 from J; bases not matched to a gene: 5. Germline V gives CDR1 MNHEY, CDR2 SMNVEV (reference sequence). The CDR3 totals 15 residues. CDR3 DNA: TGTGCCAGCAGTCCGAGACTAGCGCGCACAGATACGCAGTATTTT. This sequence encodes CASSPRLARTDTQYF.

This clonotype was counted a few times. V and J are TRBV20-1 and TRBJ1-2, with D unresolved. Germline V CDR1 and CDR2: DFQATT, SNEGSKA (reference sequence). The V end lost 7 bases, the J end lost 0 bases, and 12 bases lay between the germline ends. The CDR3 consists of 13 residues. The CDR3 DNA reads TGCAGTGTTCATTTCTCTTCTAACTATGGCTACACCTTC. Its translation is CSVHFSSNYGYTF.

This clonotype was counted at least ten times. J is TRBJ2-1 and V is TRBV7-2, with D perhaps TRBD1 or TRBD2 (5 bases each). This CDR3 contains 15 residues. From germline, CDR1 is SGHTA and CDR2 FQGNSA. V was trimmed by 4 bases and J by 2 bases, leaving 12 bases between them. The CDR3 nucleotides are TGTGCCAGCAGCTATTATCCGGGACCCTACAATGAGCAGTTCTTC. It yields the protein CASSYYPGPYNEQFF.

This clonotype was picked up a small number of times. The chain combines TRBV15 with TRBJ2-1; no clear D. CDR1 and CDR2 from the germline V gene are LNHNV and YYDKDF (reference sequence). CDR3 size: 15 residues. V was cut by 0 bases and J by 12 bases, with 18 bases left in between. CDR3 sequence: CATSRDRLTGPLQFF. The CDR3 region has the DNA TGTGCCACCAGCAGAGATCGGCTAACCGGTCCGTTGCAGTTCTTC.

The rearrangement links TRBV7-2 to TRBJ2-2; no reliable D call. The germline gives CDR1 SGHTA, CDR2 FQGNSA. The CDR3 length is 14 residues. V was pared by 6 bases and J by 0 bases, with 8 bases between. The CDR3 is CASSYDPNTGELFF. The CDR3 nucleotides read TGTGCCAGCAGTTACGACCCGAACACCGGGGAGCTGTTTTTT.

This clonotype was counted a few times. The rearrangement joins TRBV6-1 to TRBJ2-1; D ambiguous. Trimming removed 6 bases at V and 8 bases at J, with 14 bases between. There are 13 residues in the CDR3. Germline assignment: CDR1 MNHNS and CDR2 SASEGT. The CDR3 sequence: CASSPDLTDEQFF. The CDR3 DNA follows: TGTGCCAGCAGCCCGGACCTAACAGATGAGCAGTTCTTC.

This chain links TRBV3-1 with TRBJ2-1; D remains unclear. V gave up 3 bases and J gave up 8 bases, with 11 bases separating them. The CDR3 is made up of 13 amino acids. The germline gives CDR1 LGHDT, CDR2 YNNKEL (reference sequence). The CDR3 is CASSQTRWDEQFF. The CDR3 DNA is TGTGCCAGCAGCCAGACAAGGTGGGATGAGCAGTTCTTC.

This chain uses TRBV10-3 with TRBJ2-3; perhaps TRBD2 as D (5 bases). Per germline, CDR1 ENHRY and CDR2 SYGVKD. CDR3 length: 15 residues. V was shortened by 8 bases and J by 2 bases, with 17 bases between the two germline ends. In DNA form, the CDR3 reads TGTGCCATCCTGCAAGAGGGAGAGGTCACAGATACGCAGTATTTT. It specifies CAILQEGEVTDTQYF.

This clonotype showed up just a few times. The rearrangement links TRBV28 to TRBJ2-5, with TRBD1 as a possible D gene (5 bases). V was trimmed by 2 bases and J by 4 bases, leaving 14 bases between them. Germline values: CDR1 MDHEN, CDR2 SYDVKM. This CDR3 contains 15 residues. This CDR3 is CASSLGVGVGETQYF. The CDR3 DNA is TGTGCCAGCAGTTTAGGGGTAGGGGTAGGAGAGACCCAGTACTTC.

The chain links TRBV6-2 or TRBV6-3 to TRBJ1-6; D is unresolved. V was clipped by 2 bases and J by 5 bases, with 4 bases between them. Germline V gene lookup returns CDR1 MNHEY and CDR2 SVGEGT. This CDR3 spans 13 amino acids. CDR3 protein: CASSYEDNSPLHF. For the CDR3, the DNA is TGTGCCAGCAGTTACGAAGATAATTCACCCCTCCACTTT.

The chain combines TRBV7-9 with TRBJ2-4, with TRBD1 matching 8 bases. With 7 bases clipped from V and 8 bases from J, the junction kept 7 bases outside the gene matches. Per the germline V gene, CDR1 is SEHNR and CDR2 is FQNEAQ (reference sequence). The CDR3 runs 13 residues. CDR3 sequence reads: CASTPTGVDIQYF. The CDR3 DNA is TGTGCCAGCACCCCGACAGGGGTAGACATTCAGTACTTC.

The gene calls are TRBV27 and TRBJ2-2; D is perhaps TRBD2 (5 bases). The CDR3 is 19 residues long. Trimming took 5 bases from V and 0 from J, leaving 22 bases between them. Germline CDR1 is MNHEY and CDR2 is SMNVEV (reference sequence). The CDR3 loop reads CASSMDPGIGPANTGELFF. CDR3 sequence (DNA): TGTGCCAGCAGTATGGACCCCGGGATAGGCCCCGCGAACACCGGGGAGCTGTTTTTT.

This rearrangement joins TRBV4-2 to TRBJ2-5, with 15 nucleotides matching TRBD2. V gave up 2 bases and J gave up 7 bases; unmatched junction bases: 8. CDR1 LGHNA and CDR2 YNFKEQ come from the germline V gene. The CDR3 length is 17 residues. The CDR3 DNA follows: TGTGCCAGCAGCCAATTGGGACTAGCGGGAGGTATAGGGACCCAGTACTTC. Its protein product is CASSQLGLAGGIGTQYF.